The 11 T cell receptor beta chains below were found in one sample sequenced in a study of a mutant IDH1 vaccine in newly diagnosed glioma. These receptors' targets are unknown. Method: immunoSEQ multiplex PCR; TCRdb's copy keeps in-frame clones and lacks some. The sample has 50,000 to 70,000 clones; around 87% are singletons. Documented time point: week 23, last vaccination. The vaccine gave 300 ug of a 20-mer mutant IDH1 peptide subcutaneously per dose. The sequences come from PBMCs, collected from a glioma patient whose treatment included an IDH1 peptide vaccine. Receptors were obtained from a man aged 35-49 years with glioma.

This rearrangement joins TRBV4-1 to TRBJ2-7, with a weak D call TRBD2 (6 bases). In germline, CDR1 is MGHRA, CDR2 YSYEKL. The V end was cut by 1 base, the J end by 4 bases, with 14 bases between. The CDR3 extends over 15 amino acids. CDR3 sequence: CASSQAEGERYEQYF. The CDR3 DNA follows: TGCGCCAGCAGCCAAGCGGAGGGAGAACGATACGAGCAGTACTTC.

The J gene is TRBJ1-2, the V gene TRBV5-6; perhaps TRBD1 as D (5 bases). V was shortened by 2 bases and J by 2 bases, with 13 bases between the two germline ends. This CDR3 region has 15 residues. CDR1 and CDR2 from the germline V gene are SGHDT and YYEEEE. CDR3 region: CASSLGETLNYGYTF. DNA for the CDR3: TGTGCCAGCAGCTTAGGGGAAACCCTAAACTATGGCTACACCTTC.

This rearrangement joins TRBV7-6 to TRBJ2-7; D unresolved. Germline CDR1 SGHVS, CDR2 FNYEAQ. CDR3 length: 13 amino acids. The germline V and J ends were trimmed by 2 bases and 7 bases, with 12 bases remaining between them. The CDR3 spells CASSLRAVKEQYF. CDR3 nucleotide sequence: TGTGCCAGCAGCTTACGCGCCGTGAAGGAGCAGTACTTC. Variable domain in full (rest from reference TRBV7-6 and TRBJ2-7): GAGVSQSPRYKVTKRGQDVALRCDPISGHVSLYWYRQALGQGPEFLTYFNYEAQQDKSGLPNDRFSAERPEGSISTLTIQRTEQRDSAMYRCASSLRAVKEQYFGPGTRLTVT.

This clone was recorded only once. V is TRBV7-2 and J is TRBJ2-1; D remains unclear. Between the trimmed V and J ends, which lost 2 bases and 8 bases, there was a span of 7 bases. This CDR3 comprises 12 residues. Germline V gene lookup returns CDR1 SGHTA and CDR2 FQGNSA. CDR3 amino acids: CASSLILHEQFF. The CDR3 region has the DNA TGTGCCAGCAGCTTAATCCTGCATGAGCAGTTCTTC. The full variable domain, with the rest looked up from reference TRBV7-2 and TRBJ2-1, is GAGVSQSPSNKVTEKGKDVELRCDPISGHTALYWYRQSLGQGLEFLIYFQGNSAPDKSGLPSDRFSAERTGGSVSTLTIQRTQQEDSAVYLCASSLILHEQFFGPGTRLTVL.

The chain combines TRBV11-1 with TRBJ1-1; D unresolved. Trimming stripped 4 bases from V and 0 bases from J, with 3 bases between. The CDR3 is 12 residues long. The V gene's germline CDR1 is SGHAT and CDR2 FQDESV (reference sequence). CDR3 sequence: CASSWMNTEAFF. Here the CDR3 DNA reads TGTGCCAGCAGCTGGATGAACACTGAAGCTTTCTTT.

The rearrangement uses TRBV7-2 and TRBJ2-2; no clear D gene. Germline V CDR1 and CDR2: SGHTA, FQGNSA. V was clipped by 5 bases and J by 4 bases, with 17 bases between them. The CDR3 length is 16 residues. CDR3 loop: CASSRTRSVGTGELFF. The CDR3 nucleotides are TGTGCCAGCAGCCGAACTCGCTCCGTTGGCACCGGGGAGCTGTTTTTT.

The rearrangement uses TRBV5-4 and TRBJ2-1, with 8 bases identical to TRBD2. The V gene's germline CDR1 is SGHNT and CDR2 YYREEE (reference sequence). J was trimmed by 7 bases and V by 4 bases; bases with no gene match: 4. The CDR3 is made up of 13 amino acids. The CDR3 nucleotides read TGTGCCAGCAGCCGGACTAGCAAGAATGAGCAGTTCTTC. Amino acids: CASSRTSKNEQFF.

The chain carries TRBV9 and TRBJ2-2, with TRBD2 as a possible D gene (6 bases). Trimming took off 0 bases at V and 7 bases at J, with 16 bases between the two ends. Germline V CDR1 and CDR2: SGDLS, YYNGEE. This CDR3 comprises 16 residues. CDR3 sequence reads: CASSVANGGGRGELFF. The CDR3 nucleotides read TGTGCCAGCAGCGTAGCGAACGGGGGAGGCCGCGGGGAGCTGTTTTTT.

The rearrangement uses TRBV5-1 and TRBJ2-2; 11 nucleotides match TRBD1. The CDR3 covers 16 residues. J was trimmed by 5 bases and V by 2 bases; bases with no gene match: 5. Germline CDR1 reads SGHRS; CDR2 reads YFSETQ. The CDR3 spells CASSFRTGGLTGELFF. The CDR3 region has the DNA TGCGCCAGCAGCTTTAGGACAGGGGGCTTGACCGGGGAGCTGTTTTTT.

The chain has TRBV18 and TRBJ2-5; 11 bases are a match to TRBD2. Per germline, CDR1 KGHSH and CDR2 LQKENI. V was clipped by 0 bases and J by 0 bases; unmatched bases: 3. The CDR3 spans 17 residues. In DNA, the CDR3 is TGTGCCAGCTCACCACCGGGACTAGCGGTGTACCAAGAGACCCAGTACTTC. Protein product: CASSPPGLAVYQETQYF.

The rearrangement uses TRBV6-1 and TRBJ2-1; no firm D call. The CDR3 has 11 residues. In germline, CDR1 is MNHNS, CDR2 SASEGT. V dropped 1 base and J dropped 10 bases, with 5 bases sitting between them. This CDR3 reads CASSEVAEQFF. CDR3 nucleotides: TGTGCCAGCAGTGAAGTTGCAGAGCAGTTCTTC.